These 10 T cell receptor beta chains were sequenced from one sample in a study of blood T cell repertoires in COVID-19. Here immunoSEQ multiplex PCR was the method, and the copy in TCRdb shows in-frame clones only, minus some. This sample has some 140,000 clones, with approximately 78% found just once. Sequencing was performed on peripheral blood. These receptors were taken from a man older than 75 with acute or convalescent COVID-19.

The V call is TRBV3-1 (or the pseudogene TRBV3-2), the J call TRBJ2-7, with unresolved D. The CDR3 length is 12 residues. The ends were cut back, 2 bases at V and 11 bases at J, with 13 bases in the middle. Looked up from germline, CDR1 is LGHDT and CDR2 is YNNKEL (reference sequence). The CDR3 DNA sequence: TGTGCCAGCAGCCAAACTCCCCCCCGCGAGTACGTC. This translates into CASSQTPPREYV.

The J gene is TRBJ1-3, the V gene TRBV29-1; 7 positions agree with TRBD1. Germline CDR1 reads SQVTM; CDR2 reads ANQGSEA. The J segment lost 8 bases and the V segment lost 5 bases, leaving 15 bases of the junction unmatched. The CDR3 has 15 residues. Here the CDR3 DNA reads TGCAGCGTTTCTACAGGGGCCGCCTGGGGGGACACCATATATTTT. Translating it yields CSVSTGAAWGDTIYF.

The chain has TRBV7-2 and TRBJ2-7, with D unresolved. Germline loops: CDR1 SGHTA, CDR2 FQGNSA. Trimming shortened V by 1 base and J by 0 bases, and 10 bases separated the two germline ends. CDR3 length: 15 residues. The CDR3 bases are TGTGCCAGCAGCTTAGGGGCCTCGCCCTCCTACGAGCAGTACTTC. Translating gives CASSLGASPSYEQYF.

This clone was observed a few times. The gene calls are TRBV3-1 (or the pseudogene TRBV3-2) and TRBJ1-3; perhaps TRBD1 as D (6 bases). V shed 3 bases and J shed 2 bases, with 14 bases lying between them. The germline V gene has CDR1 LGHDT and CDR2 YNNKEL (reference sequence). The CDR3 loop spans 16 amino acids. CDR3: CASSQVQGMAGNTIYF. The CDR3 coding sequence is TGTGCCAGCAGCCAGGTACAGGGTATGGCTGGAAACACCATATATTTT.

J is TRBJ2-2 and V is TRBV29-1; TRBD1 matches at 12 bases. Germline V gene lookup returns CDR1 SQVTM and CDR2 ANQGSEA. The CDR3 has 15 amino acids. After removal of 6 bases from V and 5 bases from J, the junction contained 7 bases not matched to a gene. The CDR3 protein is CSVDGTGGSTGELFF. CDR3 coding DNA: TGCAGCGTAGATGGGACAGGGGGCAGTACCGGGGAGCTGTTTTTT.

The chain employs TRBV6-6 and TRBJ1-6; tentatively, D is TRBD1 (5 bases). The V end lost 6 bases, the J end lost 9 bases, and 15 bases lay between the germline ends. Germline V gene sequence: CDR1 MNHNY, CDR2 SVGAGI (reference sequence). This CDR3 is 14 amino acids long. CDR3 sequence (DNA): TGTGCCAGCAGAGACGGGGGGATAGGTTCACCCCTCCACTTT. It is translated as CASRDGGIGSPLHF.

Turning to this clone: An end of the junction differs from the germline gene, which may be a read error. This chain connects TRBV19 to TRBJ2-2; D may be TRBD1 (6 bases). CDR1 and CDR2 (germline): LNHDA, SQIVND (reference sequence). The CDR3 extends over 13 amino acids. The CDR3 sequence: CAGTNPNTGELFF. The CDR3 DNA is TGCGCTGGGACAAACCCGAACACCGGGGAGCTGTTTTTT.

This clone has just one count. This chain uses TRBV28 with TRBJ1-5; D unclear. CDR3 size: 12 residues. Per the germline V gene, CDR1 is MDHEN and CDR2 is SYDVKM. Trimming pared 6 bases from V and 7 bases from J, leaving 10 bases between. The CDR3 bases are TGTGCCAGCAGCCTAGAAAAACAGCCCCAGCATTTT. Residues: CASSLEKQPQHF.

The chain joins TRBV7-9 to TRBJ1-2; D remains ambiguous. The V end lost 1 base, the J end lost 4 bases, and 19 bases lay between the germline ends. Germline V CDR1 and CDR2: SEHNR, FQNEAQ (reference sequence). The CDR3 is made up of 17 amino acids. In DNA form, the CDR3 reads TGTGCCAGCAGCTTAGGTTGGGAGACCGCCGAAACCTATGGCTACACCTTC. It yields the protein CASSLGWETAETYGYTF.

The chain couples TRBV9 to TRBJ1-1; D ambiguous. The CDR3 covers 15 residues. The V and J ends lost 3 bases and 1 base respectively, with 13 bases between them. Germline values: CDR1 SGDLS, CDR2 YYNGEE. CDR3 sequence reads: CASSAAPGKNTEAFF. CDR3 coding DNA: TGTGCCAGCAGCGCCGCACCGGGGAAGAACACTGAAGCTTTCTTT.